These 5 T cell receptor beta chains were all obtained from the same sample, sequenced in a study of control samples from healthy donors and cancer patients. The assay was immunoSEQ multiplex PCR, and TCRdb's table has in-frame clones only and misses some. The table has around 150,000 clones, over 95% seen once; the top ten hold 0.95% to 1.1%. The sequencing input was blood. These receptors all come from a woman in her twenties or thirties in good health.

The gene calls are TRBV2 and TRBJ2-7; D is ambiguous. CDR1 and CDR2 from the germline V gene are SNHLY and FYNNEI. V lost 7 bases and J 3 bases, leaving 10 bases between the germline ends. CDR3 size: 12 residues. The CDR3 loop is CASKVGNYEQYF. The CDR3 DNA reads TGTGCCAGCAAAGTCGGAAACTACGAGCAGTACTTC.

V gene TRBV10-2 combines with J gene TRBJ1-3; 9 bases map to TRBD1. Germline V gives CDR1 WSHSY, CDR2 SAAADI. V was clipped by 3 bases and J by 3 bases; unmatched bases: 15. The CDR3 has 19 residues. DNA of the CDR3: TGCGCCAGCAGTGAATCGCGGACAGGGGTCCAAGGTCGTGGAAACACCATATATTTT. Amino acid sequence: CASSESRTGVQGRGNTIYF.

The chain recombines TRBV5-8 with TRBJ2-7, with a weak D call TRBD1 (5 bases). Per the germline V gene, CDR1 is SGHTS and CDR2 is YDEGEE. The germline V and J ends were trimmed by 1 base and 4 bases, with 18 bases remaining between them. The length of the CDR3 is 16 residues. In DNA form, the CDR3 reads TGTGCCAGCAGCTTGTCTTTTTGGACAAAGAGTTACGAGCAGTACTTC. It codes for CASSLSFWTKSYEQYF.

The V call is TRBV19, the J call TRBJ2-5, with D unresolved. V was pared by 1 base and J by 3 bases, with 9 bases between. Germline V gene data show CDR1 as LNHDA and CDR2 as SQIVND (reference sequence). The CDR3 length is 14 residues. The CDR3 sequence: CASSIGARKETQYF. The CDR3 DNA follows: TGTGCCAGTAGTATAGGTGCTAGAAAAGAGACCCAGTACTTC. The full variable domain, with the rest looked up from reference TRBV19 and TRBJ2-5, is DGGITQSPKYLFRKEGQNVTLSCEQNLNHDAMYWYRQDPGQGLRLIYYSQIVNDFQKGDIAEGYSVSREKKESFPLTVTSAQKNPTAFYLCASSIGARKETQYFGPGTRLLVL.

This chain uses TRBV18 with TRBJ1-1; no definite D call. Trimming cost V 4 bases and J 4 bases, with 7 bases left between them. Germline V CDR1 and CDR2: KGHSH, LQKENI. There are 12 residues in the CDR3. CDR3 region: CASSLGITEAFF. CDR3 DNA sequence: TGTGCCAGCTCACTGGGGATCACTGAAGCTTTCTTT. The full variable domain, its missing parts supplied by reference TRBV18 and TRBJ1-1, is NAGVMQNPRHLVRRRGQEARLRCSPMKGHSHVYWYRQLPEEGLKFMVYLQKENIIDESGMPKERFSAEFPKEGPSILRIQQVVRGDSAAYFCASSLGITEAFFGQGTRLTVV.